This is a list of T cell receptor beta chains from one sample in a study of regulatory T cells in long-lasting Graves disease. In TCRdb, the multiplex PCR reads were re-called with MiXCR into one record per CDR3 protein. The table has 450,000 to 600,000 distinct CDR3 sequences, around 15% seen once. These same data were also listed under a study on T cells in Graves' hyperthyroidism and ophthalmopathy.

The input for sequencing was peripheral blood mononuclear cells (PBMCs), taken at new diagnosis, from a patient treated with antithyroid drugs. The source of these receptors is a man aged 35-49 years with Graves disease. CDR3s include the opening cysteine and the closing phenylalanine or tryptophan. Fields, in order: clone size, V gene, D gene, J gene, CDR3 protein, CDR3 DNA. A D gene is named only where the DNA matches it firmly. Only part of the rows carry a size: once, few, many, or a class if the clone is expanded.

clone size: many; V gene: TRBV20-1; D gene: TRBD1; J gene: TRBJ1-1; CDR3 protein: CSVTGTVNTEAFF; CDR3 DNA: TGCAGTGTTACCGGGACAGTGAACACTGAAGCTTTCTTT
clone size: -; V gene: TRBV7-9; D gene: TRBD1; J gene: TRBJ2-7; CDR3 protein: CASSAGQGEIYEQYF; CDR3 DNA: TGTGCCAGCAGCGCCGGACAGGGAGAAATCTACGAGCAGTACTTC
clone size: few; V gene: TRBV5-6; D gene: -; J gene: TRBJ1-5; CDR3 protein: CASSFRGGAGNQPQHF; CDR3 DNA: TGTGCCAGCAGCTTCAGGGGTGGCGCGGGCAATCAGCCCCAGCATTTT
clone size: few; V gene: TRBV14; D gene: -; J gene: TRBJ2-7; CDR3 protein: CASSPTRAEQYF; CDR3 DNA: TGTGCCAGCAGCCCCACTAGGGCCGAGCAGTACTTC
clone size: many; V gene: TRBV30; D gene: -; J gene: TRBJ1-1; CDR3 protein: CAWSYTANTEAFF; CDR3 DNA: TGTGCCTGGAGTTATACAGCGAACACTGAAGCTTTCTTT
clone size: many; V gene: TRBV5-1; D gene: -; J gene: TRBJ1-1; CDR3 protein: CASSLGGATEAFF; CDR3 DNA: TGCGCCAGCAGCTTGGGAGGGGCCACTGAAGCTTTCTTT
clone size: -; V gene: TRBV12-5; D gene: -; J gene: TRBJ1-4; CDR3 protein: CASGLVPGGGEKLFF; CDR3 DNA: TGTGCTAGTGGTTTGGTACCGGGGGGAGGTGAAAAACTGTTTTTT
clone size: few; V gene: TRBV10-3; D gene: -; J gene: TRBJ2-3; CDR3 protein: CATWTAFSTDTQYF; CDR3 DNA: TGTGCCACCTGGACAGCCTTTAGCACAGATACGCAGTATTTT
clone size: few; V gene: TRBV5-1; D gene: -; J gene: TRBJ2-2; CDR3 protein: CASSHGTINTGELFF; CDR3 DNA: TGCGCCAGCAGCCACGGGACAATTAACACCGGGGAGCTGTTTTTT
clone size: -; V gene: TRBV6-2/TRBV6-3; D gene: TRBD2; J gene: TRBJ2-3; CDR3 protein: CASSLGVAGVGDTQYF; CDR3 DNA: TGTGCCAGCTCCCTCGGGGTGGCGGGAGTTGGAGATACGCAGTATTTT
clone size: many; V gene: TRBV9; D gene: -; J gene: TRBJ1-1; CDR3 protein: CASSSPYNTEAFF; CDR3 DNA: TGTGCCAGCAGCTCCCCATACAACACTGAAGCTTTCTTT
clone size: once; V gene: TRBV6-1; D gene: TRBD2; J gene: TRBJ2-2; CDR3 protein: CASSRGLAIGTGELFF; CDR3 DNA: TGTGCCAGCAGTAGGGGACTAGCGATAGGCACCGGGGAGCTGTTTTTT
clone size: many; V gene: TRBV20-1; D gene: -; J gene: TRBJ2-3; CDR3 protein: CSASPTTSTDTQYF; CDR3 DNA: TGCAGTGCTAGTCCTACGACGAGCACAGATACGCAGTATTTT
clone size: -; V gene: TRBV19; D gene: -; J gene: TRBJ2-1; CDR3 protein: CATAAASSYNEQFF; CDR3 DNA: TGTGCCACTGCCGCGGCGAGCTCCTACAATGAGCAGTTCTTC
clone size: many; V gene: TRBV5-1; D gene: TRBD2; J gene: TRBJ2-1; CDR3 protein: CASSGRLAGGQSNEQFF; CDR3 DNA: TGCGCCAGCAGCGGAAGACTAGCGGGAGGCCAGAGCAATGAGCAGTTCTTC
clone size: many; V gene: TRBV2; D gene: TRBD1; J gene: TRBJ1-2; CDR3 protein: CASRETGVSGYTF; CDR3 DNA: TGTGCCAGCAGAGAGACAGGGGTCTCTGGCTACACCTTC
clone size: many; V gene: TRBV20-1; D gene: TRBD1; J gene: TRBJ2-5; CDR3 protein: CSASFAGGSKTQYF; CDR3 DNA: TGCAGTGCTAGTTTCGCAGGGGGTTCAAAGACCCAGTACTTC
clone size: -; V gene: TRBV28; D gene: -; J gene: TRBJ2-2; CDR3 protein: CASSQAAGELFF; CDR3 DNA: TGTGCCAGCAGCCAAGCCGCAGGGGAGCTGTTTTTT
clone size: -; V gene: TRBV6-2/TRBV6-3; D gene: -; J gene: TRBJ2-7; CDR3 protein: CASSYSRMTYEQYF; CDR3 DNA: TGTGCCAGCAGTTACTCGCGGATGACCTACGAGCAGTACTTC
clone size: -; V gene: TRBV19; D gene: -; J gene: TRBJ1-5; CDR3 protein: CASRERGKGSYQPQHF; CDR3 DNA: TGTGCCAGTAGGGAGAGGGGAAAGGGTTCTTATCAGCCCCAGCATTTT
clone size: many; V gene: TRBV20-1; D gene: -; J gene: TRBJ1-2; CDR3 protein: CGVGTGYGYTF; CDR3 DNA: TGCGGGGTGGGCACTGGCTATGGCTACACCTTC
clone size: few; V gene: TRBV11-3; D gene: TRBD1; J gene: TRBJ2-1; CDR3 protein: CASSERTGYNEQFF; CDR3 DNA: TGTGCCAGCAGCGAAAGGACAGGTTACAATGAGCAGTTCTTC
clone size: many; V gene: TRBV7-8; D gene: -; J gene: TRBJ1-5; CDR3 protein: CASSLGGDRPQHF; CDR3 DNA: TGTGCCAGCAGCTTAGGAGGGGATCGACCCCAGCATTTT
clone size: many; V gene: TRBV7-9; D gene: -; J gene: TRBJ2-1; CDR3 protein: CASSPNNGNEQFF; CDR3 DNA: TGTGCCAGCAGCCCGAACAATGGCAATGAGCAGTTCTTC
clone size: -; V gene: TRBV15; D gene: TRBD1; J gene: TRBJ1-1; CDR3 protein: CATSRKTGTGGTEAFF; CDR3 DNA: TGTGCCACCAGCAGAAAAACCGGGACAGGGGGCACTGAAGCTTTCTTT
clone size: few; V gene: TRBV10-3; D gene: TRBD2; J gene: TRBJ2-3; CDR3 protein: CTISSEAGGPLDTQYF; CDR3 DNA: TGTACCATCAGTAGCGAAGCGGGAGGGCCGTTGGATACGCAGTATTTT
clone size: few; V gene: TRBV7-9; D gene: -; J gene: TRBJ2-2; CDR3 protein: CASSTGLTNTGELLF; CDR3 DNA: TGTGCCAGCAGCACCGGGCTAACGAACACCGGGGAGCTGCTTTTT
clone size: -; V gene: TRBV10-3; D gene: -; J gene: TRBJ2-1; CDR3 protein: CAIGRSDSENEQFF; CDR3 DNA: TGTGCCATTGGGCGGAGCGACAGTGAAAATGAGCAGTTCTTC
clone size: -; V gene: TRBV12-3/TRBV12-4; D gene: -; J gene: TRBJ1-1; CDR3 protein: CASSFVRVTEAFF; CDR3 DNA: TGTGCCAGCAGTTTCGTCCGGGTCACTGAAGCTTTCTTT
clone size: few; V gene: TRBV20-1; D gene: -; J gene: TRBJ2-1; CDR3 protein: CSAGAGGQFF; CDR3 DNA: TGCAGTGCTGGGGCCGGGGGGCAGTTCTTC
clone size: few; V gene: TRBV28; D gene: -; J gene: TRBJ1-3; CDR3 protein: CASSSPGHTIYF; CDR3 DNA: TGTGCCAGCAGTTCCCCCGGACACACCATATATTTT
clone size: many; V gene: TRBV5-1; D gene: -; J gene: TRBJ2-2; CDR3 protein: CASSSTGSGDTGELFF; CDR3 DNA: TGCGCCAGCAGCTCAACAGGGAGTGGGGACACCGGGGAGCTGTTTTTT
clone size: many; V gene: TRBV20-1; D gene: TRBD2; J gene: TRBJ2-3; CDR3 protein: CSARNIGGGAQIGTDTQYF; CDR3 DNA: TGCAGTGCTAGAAACATCGGGGGGGGGGCGCAGATCGGGACAGATACGCAGTATTTT
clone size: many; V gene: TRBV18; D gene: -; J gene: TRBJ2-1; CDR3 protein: CASSPLGQIYNEQFF; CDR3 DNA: TGTGCCAGCTCACCCTTAGGACAAATATACAATGAGCAGTTCTTC
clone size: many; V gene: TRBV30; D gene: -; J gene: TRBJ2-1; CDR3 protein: CAWSRRASGNEQFF; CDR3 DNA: TGTGCCTGGAGCCGGAGGGCCTCCGGCAATGAGCAGTTCTTC
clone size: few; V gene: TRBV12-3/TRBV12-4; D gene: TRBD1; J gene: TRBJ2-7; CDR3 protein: CASSPLTGGKYEQYF; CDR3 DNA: TGTGCCAGCTCACCGCTGACAGGGGGGAAGTACGAGCAGTACTTC
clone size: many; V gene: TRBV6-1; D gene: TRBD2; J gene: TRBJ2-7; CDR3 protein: CASSRTSGGPYEQYF; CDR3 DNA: TGTGCCAGCAGCCGAACTAGCGGGGGACCCTACGAGCAGTACTTC
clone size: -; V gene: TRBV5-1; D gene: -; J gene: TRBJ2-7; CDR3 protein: CASSTGQFSYEQYF; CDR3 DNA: TGCGCCAGCAGCACGGGACAATTCTCCTACGAGCAGTACTTC
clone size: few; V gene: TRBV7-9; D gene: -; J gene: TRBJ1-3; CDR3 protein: CASSPQGGNTIYF; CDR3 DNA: TGTGCCAGCAGCCCCCAAGGTGGAAACACCATATATTTT
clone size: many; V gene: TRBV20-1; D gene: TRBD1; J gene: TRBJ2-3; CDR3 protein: CSAGQALHATQYF; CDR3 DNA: TGCAGTGCAGGACAGGCGCTCCACGCTACGCAGTATTTT
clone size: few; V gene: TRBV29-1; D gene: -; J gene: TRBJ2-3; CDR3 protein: CSVGRLRGLSTDTQYF; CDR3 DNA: TGCAGCGTTGGGCGTCTCCGGGGGCTCAGCACAGATACGCAGTATTTT
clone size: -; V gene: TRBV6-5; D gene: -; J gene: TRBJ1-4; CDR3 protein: CASSYSTGVGEKLFF; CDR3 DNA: TGTGCCAGCAGTTACTCGACCGGGGTGGGTGAAAAACTGTTTTTT
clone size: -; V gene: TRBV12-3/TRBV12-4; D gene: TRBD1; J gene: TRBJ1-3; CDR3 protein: CASSDRGFGNTIYF; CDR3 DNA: TGTGCCAGCAGCGACAGGGGTTTTGGAAACACCATATATTTT